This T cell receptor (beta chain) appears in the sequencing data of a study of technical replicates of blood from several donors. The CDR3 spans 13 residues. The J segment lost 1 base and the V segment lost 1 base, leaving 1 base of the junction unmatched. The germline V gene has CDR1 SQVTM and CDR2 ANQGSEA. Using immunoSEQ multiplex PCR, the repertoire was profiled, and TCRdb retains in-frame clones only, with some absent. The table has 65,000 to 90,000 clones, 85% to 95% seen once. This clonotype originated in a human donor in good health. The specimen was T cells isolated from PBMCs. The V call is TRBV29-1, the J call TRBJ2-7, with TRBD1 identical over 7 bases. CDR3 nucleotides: TGCAGCGTTGAAGTGGACAGGTCCTACGAGCAGTACTTC. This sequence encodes CSVEVDRSYEQYF.